This T cell receptor (beta chain) appears in the sequencing data of a study of identical twins. The CDR3 is made up of 15 amino acids. Trimming at V came to 0 bases and at J to 4 bases, leaving 2 bases not matched to a gene. Germline CDR1 reads SQVTM; CDR2 reads ANQGSEA. From the 5' RACE reads, TCRdb called clonotypes with MiXCR, one entry per CDR3 protein. The repertoire holds roughly 630,000 distinct CDR3 sequences, with about 7.1% as singletons. This clonotype was observed a handful of times. These sequences were also reported in another study, on yellow fever vaccine responses in identical twins.

The rearrangement uses TRBV29-1 and TRBJ2-1; 11 nucleotides agree with TRBD2. This clonotype was sampled from a woman aged 18-29 years in good health. The sequencing sample was made of PBMCs. DNA of the CDR3: TGCAGCGTTGAAGATCGACTAGCGGGGTACAATGAGCAGTTCTTC. It is translated as CSVEDRLAGYNEQFF.